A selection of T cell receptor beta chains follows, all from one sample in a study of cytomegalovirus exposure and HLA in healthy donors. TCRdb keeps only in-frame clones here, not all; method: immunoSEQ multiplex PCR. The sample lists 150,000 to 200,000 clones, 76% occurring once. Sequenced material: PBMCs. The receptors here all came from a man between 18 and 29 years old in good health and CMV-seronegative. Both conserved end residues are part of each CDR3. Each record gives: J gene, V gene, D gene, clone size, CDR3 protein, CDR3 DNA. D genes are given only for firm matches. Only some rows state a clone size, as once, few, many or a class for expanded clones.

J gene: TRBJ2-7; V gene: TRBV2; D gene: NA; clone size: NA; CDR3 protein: CASRNRVYEQYF; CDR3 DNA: TGTGCCAGCAGGAACAGGGTCTACGAGCAGTACTTC
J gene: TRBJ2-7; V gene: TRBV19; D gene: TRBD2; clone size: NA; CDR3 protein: CASSPGGGRVSEQYF; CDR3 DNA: TGTGCCAGTAGTCCCGGGGGGGGCAGGGTAAGCGAGCAGTACTTC
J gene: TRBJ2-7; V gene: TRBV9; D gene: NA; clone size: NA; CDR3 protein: CASSVETGEGNEQYF; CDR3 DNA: TGTGCCAGCAGCGTAGAAACAGGTGAAGGAAACGAGCAGTACTTC
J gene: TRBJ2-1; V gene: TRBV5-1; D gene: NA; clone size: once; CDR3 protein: CASSLRQGQINEQFF; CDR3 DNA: TGCGCCAGCAGCTTGAGGCAGGGGCAGATCAATGAGCAGTTCTTC
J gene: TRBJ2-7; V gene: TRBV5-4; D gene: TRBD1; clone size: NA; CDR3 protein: CASSPNWDRVYEQYF; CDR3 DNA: TGTGCCAGCAGCCCTAATTGGGACAGGGTATACGAGCAGTACTTC
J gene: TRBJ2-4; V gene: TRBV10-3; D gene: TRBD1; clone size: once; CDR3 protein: CAISADRGRNIQYF; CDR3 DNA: TGTGCCATCAGTGCGGACAGGGGCCGGAACATTCAGTACTTC
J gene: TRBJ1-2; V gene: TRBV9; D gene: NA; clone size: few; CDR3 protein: CASSLGGAYGYTF; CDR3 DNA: TGTGCCAGCAGCCTTGGAGGGGCCTATGGCTACACCTTC
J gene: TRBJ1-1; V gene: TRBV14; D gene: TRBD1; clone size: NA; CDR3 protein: CASSPGTVNTEAFF; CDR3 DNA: TGTGCCAGCAGCCCCGGGACAGTGAACACTGAAGCTTTCTTT
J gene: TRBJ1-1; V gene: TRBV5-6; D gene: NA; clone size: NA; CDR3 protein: CASSFRYTESFF; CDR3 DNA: TGTGCCAGCAGCTTCAGGTACACTGAATCTTTCTTT
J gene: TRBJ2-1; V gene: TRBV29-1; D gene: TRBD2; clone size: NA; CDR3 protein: CSVAPGTSGRTNEQFF; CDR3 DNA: TGCAGCGTTGCCCCCGGAACCAGCGGGAGAACCAATGAGCAGTTCTTC
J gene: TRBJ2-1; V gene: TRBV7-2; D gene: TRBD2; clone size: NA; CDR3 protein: CASSLGPSGGVRAGDEQFF; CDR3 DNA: TGTGCCAGCAGCTTAGGTCCTAGCGGGGGGGTTAGAGCTGGGGATGAGCAGTTCTTC
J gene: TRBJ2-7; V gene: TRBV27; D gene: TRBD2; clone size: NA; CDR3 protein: CASSSLAGDYEQYF; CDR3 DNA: TGTGCCAGCAGTTCACTGGCGGGGGACTACGAGCAGTACTTC
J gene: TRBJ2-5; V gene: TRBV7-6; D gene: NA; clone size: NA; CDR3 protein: CASSWGGAVQETQYF; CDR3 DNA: TGTGCCAGCAGCTGGGGGGGGGCAGTCCAAGAGACCCAGTACTTC